The 16 T cell receptor beta chains given below trace back to one sample, sequenced in a study of response to subunit inactivated influenza vaccine. One entry per CDR3 protein, called by TCRdb with MiXCR from the RT-PCR reads. The sample yields some 540,000 distinct CDR3 sequences, 20% to 25% seen once. Another study also made use of these data, one on T cells expressing NK-cell markers. That work contributes: UMIs were included in TCR beta cDNA generated by 5'RACE template switching.

The sample in question was CD4+ T cells sorted from PBMCs, obtained 11 to 12 days after vaccination. The receptors stem from a man aged 50-59 years who received an inactivated influenza vaccine.

The V gene is TRBV7-2, the J gene TRBJ2-3; D gene uncertain. The CDR3 length is 16 residues. Trimming pared 1 base from V and 1 base from J, leaving 12 bases between. Germline CDR1 reads SGHTA; CDR2 reads FQGNSA. The CDR3 sequence: CASSLDTSHGTDTQYF. The CDR3 coding sequence is TGTGCCAGCAGCTTAGATACCTCACACGGCACAGATACGCAGTATTTT.

This CDR3 reads CASKETGVGEQFF. For the CDR3, the DNA is TGTGCCAGTAAGGAGACAGGGGTTGGTGAGCAGTTCTTC. The chain joins TRBV19 to TRBJ2-1; TRBD1 agrees at 8 bases. CDR1 is LNHDA and CDR2 is SQIVND in the germline V gene (reference sequence). V lost 7 bases and J lost 9; bases outside the gene matches: 8. There are 13 residues in the CDR3.

This clonotype was observed at least ten times. The CDR3 bases are TGTGCCAGCAGTCTTAGACAGAGGGGTGAGCAGTACTTC. This gives the protein CASSLRQRGEQYF. The rearrangement uses TRBV12-3 or TRBV12-4 and TRBJ2-7, with D possibly being TRBD1 or TRBD2 (5 bases each). The CDR3 length is 13 residues. The ends were cut back, 5 bases at V and 7 bases at J, with 15 bases in the middle.

Only a few counts were recorded for this clonotype. J is TRBJ2-7 and V is TRBV7-9; perhaps TRBD1 as D (6 bases). V dropped 2 bases and J dropped 4 bases, with 18 bases sitting between them. The CDR3 spans 16 residues. Germline CDR1 is SEHNR and CDR2 is FQNEAQ (reference sequence). The CDR3 here is CASSLIGGNVPYEQYF. The CDR3 region has the DNA TGTGCCAGCAGCTTAATAGGGGGTAACGTCCCATACGAGCAGTACTTC.

This clonotype has a handful of counts. The CDR3 DNA is TGTGCCACCAGCAGAGATCGAGGACTAGCGGGAGCGAACACCGGGGAGCTGTTTTTT. The encoded protein is CATSRDRGLAGANTGELFF. The gene calls are TRBV15 and TRBJ2-2; 13 bases map to TRBD2. The CDR3 extends over 19 amino acids. Germline V CDR1 and CDR2: LNHNV, YYDKDF (reference sequence). The V segment lost 0 bases and the J segment 0 bases; nucleotides outside the gene matches: 4.

The chain has TRBV21-1 and TRBJ2-1; the table's D call of TRBD1 was not tested on the DNA. TRBV21-1 corresponds to a pseudogene. The CDR3 contains 13 residues. DNA for the CDR3: TGTGCCAGCAGCAAATTGGGCGACAATGAGCAGTTCTTC. Translation: CASSKLGDNEQFF.

The chain couples TRBV12-3 or TRBV12-4 to TRBJ2-1, with D perhaps matching TRBD2 (6 bases). This CDR3 is 15 amino acids long. V was shortened by 6 bases and J by 7 bases, with 19 bases between the two germline ends. The CDR3 is CASRARDSAWNEQFF. The DNA of the CDR3 is TGTGCCAGCAGAGCCCGGGACTCCGCTTGGAATGAGCAGTTCTTC.

For the CDR3, the DNA is TGCGCCAGCAGAATGGGATTGGATGGCTACACCTTC. Translated, it gives CASRMGLDGYTF. The genes are TRBV5-1 and TRBJ1-2; D gene unclear. Germline V gene lookup returns CDR1 SGHRS and CDR2 YFSETQ. Trimming stripped 5 bases from V and 6 bases from J, with 11 bases between. CDR3 length: 12 amino acids.

V gene TRBV6-5 combines with J gene TRBJ1-4, with a weak D call TRBD1 (5 bases). The germline V gene encodes CDR1 MNHEY and CDR2 SVGAGI. The CDR3 is 15 amino acids. V shed 2 bases and J shed 4 bases, with 11 bases lying between them. The CDR3 region has the DNA TGTGCCAGCAGTTACAGGGGACTCAATAATGAAAAACTGTTTTTT. Translating it yields CASSYRGLNNEKLFF.

The V call is TRBV20-1, the J call TRBJ1-2, with unresolved D. Trimming pared 0 bases from V and 4 bases from J, leaving 12 bases between. Germline lookup yields CDR1 DFQATT and CDR2 SNEGSKA (reference sequence). This CDR3 is built from 14 residues. The CDR3, as DNA: TGCAGTGCTAGAGAGTCGGCGAGCGTCTATGGCTACACCTTC. The encoded protein is CSARESASVYGYTF.

The chain uses TRBV28 and TRBJ1-5; D is undetermined. Looked up from germline, CDR1 is MDHEN and CDR2 is SYDVKM. The V and J ends lost 2 bases and 4 bases respectively, with 12 bases between them. The CDR3 length is 15 residues. The chain's CDR3 is CASSLGGQPNQPQHF. Written as DNA, the CDR3 is TGTGCCAGCAGTTTAGGTGGGCAGCCAAATCAGCCCCAGCATTTT.

The CDR3 loop reads CASSLTSGDNYGYTF. CDR3 nucleotide sequence: TGTGCCAGCAGCTTGACCAGCGGGGACAACTATGGCTACACCTTC. The chain is built from TRBV5-5 and TRBJ1-2; D possibly corresponds to TRBD1 (5 bases). CDR3 length equals 15 residues. In germline, CDR1 is SGHKS, CDR2 YYEKEE (reference sequence). V was trimmed by 1 base and J by 2 bases, leaving 12 bases between them.

Remarks on this clonotype: The junction does not match germline at one end; this may be a read error. The chain combines TRBV7-7 with TRBJ1-4, with 12 nucleotides matching TRBD1. Germline V gives CDR1 SSHAT, CDR2 FNYEAQ (reference sequence). The CDR3 is made up of 17 amino acids. The CDR3 reads CASSPLGQGAVDEKLFF. DNA of the CDR3: TGTGCTAGCAGCCCCCTGGGACAGGGGGCGGTGGATGAAAAACTGTTTTTT.

This clonotype was detected a few times. The rearrangement uses TRBV19 and TRBJ2-5; D remains unclear. V was trimmed by 3 bases and J by 0 bases, leaving 11 bases between them. The CDR3 consists of 15 residues. Germline V lookup: CDR1 LNHDA, CDR2 SQIVND (reference sequence). CDR3 protein: CASSMSVQYQETQYF. CDR3 nucleotide sequence: TGTGCCAGTAGTATGAGTGTACAGTACCAAGAGACCCAGTACTTC.

The chain recombines TRBV20-1 with TRBJ1-2, with D possibly matching TRBD1 (6 bases). The length of the CDR3 is 14 residues. V gave up 5 bases and J gave up 7 bases, with 20 bases separating them. Germline-derived CDR1 and CDR2 are DFQATT and SNEGSKA (reference sequence). CDR3 in DNA: TGCAGTGCTGGAGGGGGGACCTCGAATTTTGGCTACACCTTC. Encoded protein: CSAGGGTSNFGYTF.

This clonotype came up a few times. The chain joins TRBV4-3 to TRBJ2-3, with TRBD1 identical over 9 bases. The CDR3 is made up of 16 amino acids. Per the germline V gene, CDR1 is LGHNA and CDR2 is YSLEER. V dropped 6 bases and J dropped 0; count of bases not matched to a gene: 7. The CDR3 DNA follows: TGCGCCAGCAGTCGGGGACAGGGTATAAGCACAGATACGCAGTATTTT. It yields the protein CASSRGQGISTDTQYF.